The rows below give T cell receptor beta chains drawn from one sample of a study of PD-L1 blockade in urothelial cancer. TCRdb's copy holds only in-frame clones and misses some; the assay was immunoSEQ multiplex PCR. Here the sample spans approximately 71,000 clones, around 83% being singletons. The specimen comprised PBMCs, sampled around atezolizumab (anti-PD-L1) treatment. The receptors come from a woman in her 70s with urothelial cancer. The CDR3 runs from the conserved cysteine through the conserved F or W. A D gene is named only where the DNA matches it firmly. For some rows the clone size is stated as once, few or many, or as a class when expanded; others skip it.

clone_size: once; j_call: TRBJ1-3; d_call: -; v_call: TRBV5-4; cdr3_aa: CASSIDRPSSGNTIYF; cdr3_nt: TGTGCCAGCAGCATCGACAGGCCCTCCTCTGGAAACACCATATATTTT
clone_size: -; j_call: TRBJ2-2; d_call: -; v_call: TRBV18; cdr3_aa: CASSAQGGTGELFF; cdr3_nt: TGTGCCAGCTCAGCACAGGGAGGGACCGGGGAGCTGTTTTTT
clone_size: few; j_call: TRBJ1-2; d_call: -; v_call: TRBV2; cdr3_aa: CASSVSGEGYTF; cdr3_nt: TGTGCCAGCAGTGTATCAGGGGAAGGCTACACCTTC
clone_size: -; j_call: TRBJ1-1; d_call: TRBD1; v_call: TRBV5-1; cdr3_aa: CASSSTGGPTEAFF; cdr3_nt: TGCGCCAGCAGCTCTACAGGGGGCCCCACTGAAGCTTTCTTT
clone_size: -; j_call: TRBJ2-7; d_call: TRBD2; v_call: TRBV5-6; cdr3_aa: CATSLGGASREQYF; cdr3_nt: TGTGCCACTTCTCTCGGGGGGGCCTCAAGGGAGCAGTACTTC
clone_size: -; j_call: TRBJ2-5; d_call: -; v_call: TRBV7-9; cdr3_aa: CASSLSRITGETQYF; cdr3_nt: TGTGCCAGCAGCTTATCTAGGATTACTGGGGAGACCCAGTACTTC
clone_size: -; j_call: TRBJ2-3; d_call: -; v_call: TRBV9; cdr3_aa: CASGIAASTDTQYF; cdr3_nt: TGTGCCAGCGGGATAGCGGCTAGCACAGATACGCAGTATTTT
clone_size: once; j_call: TRBJ2-1; d_call: -; v_call: TRBV5-1; cdr3_aa: CASSSELVGEQFF; cdr3_nt: TGCGCCAGCAGCTCGGAACTAGTCGGTGAGCAGTTCTTC
clone_size: -; j_call: TRBJ2-2; d_call: -; v_call: TRBV7-9; cdr3_aa: CASSPPGYTGELFF; cdr3_nt: TGTGCCAGCAGCCCTCCCGGTTACACCGGGGAGCTGTTTTTT
clone_size: -; j_call: TRBJ1-1; d_call: TRBD1; v_call: TRBV11-2; cdr3_aa: CASSSGTGVNTEAFF; cdr3_nt: TGTGCCAGCAGCTCAGGGACAGGCGTCAACACTGAAGCTTTCTTT
clone_size: -; j_call: TRBJ1-3; d_call: TRBD1; v_call: TRBV2; cdr3_aa: CASRGIRGQVISGNTIYF; cdr3_nt: TGTGCCAGCAGGGGAATCCGGGGACAGGTTATCTCTGGAAACACCATATATTTT
clone_size: -; j_call: TRBJ2-1; d_call: TRBD2; v_call: TRBV27; cdr3_aa: CASSLSGLAGEQFF; cdr3_nt: TGTGCCAGCAGTTTATCGGGACTAGCGGGAGAGCAGTTCTTC
clone_size: -; j_call: TRBJ1-1; d_call: -; v_call: TRBV20-1; cdr3_aa: CSAPINTEAFF; cdr3_nt: TGCAGTGCCCCCATTAACACTGAAGCTTTCTTT
clone_size: -; j_call: TRBJ1-5; d_call: -; v_call: TRBV6-5; cdr3_aa: CASSPQGSSNQPQHF; cdr3_nt: TGTGCCAGCAGCCCACAGGGTTCTAGCAATCAGCCCCAGCATTTT
clone_size: -; j_call: TRBJ1-5; d_call: -; v_call: TRBV6-7; cdr3_aa: CASSSHKAPGDYSNQPQHF; cdr3_nt: TGTGCCAGCAGCTCTCACAAAGCCCCAGGGGACTATAGCAATCAGCCCCAGCATTTT
clone_size: -; j_call: TRBJ2-3; d_call: -; v_call: TRBV7-9; cdr3_aa: CASSLIQGTDTQYF; cdr3_nt: TGTGCCAGCAGCTTAATACAGGGAACAGATACGCAGTATTTT
clone_size: once; j_call: TRBJ2-1; d_call: TRBD2; v_call: TRBV6-6; cdr3_aa: CASSYPGLAGSEQFF; cdr3_nt: TGTGCCAGCAGTTATCCGGGACTAGCGGGGTCTGAGCAGTTCTTC
clone_size: -; j_call: TRBJ1-4; d_call: -; v_call: TRBV11-2; cdr3_aa: CASSLTQEKLFF; cdr3_nt: TGTGCCAGCAGCTTAACCCAGGAAAAACTGTTTTTT
clone_size: -; j_call: TRBJ2-7; d_call: TRBD2; v_call: TRBV11-2; cdr3_aa: CASNLAGAHEQYF; cdr3_nt: TGTGCCAGCAACCTAGCGGGAGCCCACGAGCAGTACTTC
clone_size: -; j_call: TRBJ2-7; d_call: -; v_call: TRBV11-2; cdr3_aa: CASSLAGVLIRGEQYF; cdr3_nt: TGTGCCAGCAGCTTAGCTGGGGTTTTGATACGGGGCGAGCAGTACTTC
clone_size: few; j_call: TRBJ1-6; d_call: -; v_call: TRBV10-3; cdr3_aa: CAISESVWGRNSPLHF; cdr3_nt: TGTGCCATCAGTGAGTCGGTTTGGGGGCGTAATTCACCCCTCCACTTT
clone_size: -; j_call: TRBJ1-1; d_call: TRBD1; v_call: TRBV5-1; cdr3_aa: CASSPSNRGMNTEAFF; cdr3_nt: TGCGCCAGCAGCCCAAGTAACAGGGGAATGAACACTGAAGCTTTCTTT
clone_size: few; j_call: TRBJ1-3; d_call: TRBD1; v_call: TRBV5-1; cdr3_aa: CASSQGQVQTGNTIYF; cdr3_nt: TGCGCCAGCAGCCAAGGACAGGTCCAAACTGGAAACACCATATATTTT
clone_size: -; j_call: TRBJ2-6; d_call: -; v_call: TRBV12-5; cdr3_aa: CASVPQGPSGANVLTF; cdr3_nt: TGTGCTAGTGTCCCCCAGGGTCCCTCTGGGGCCAACGTCCTGACTTTC
clone_size: -; j_call: TRBJ2-7; d_call: TRBD2; v_call: TRBV5-4; cdr3_aa: CASSKGLAGDAQYF; cdr3_nt: TGTGCCAGCAGCAAGGGACTAGCGGGAGATGCGCAGTACTTC
clone_size: -; j_call: TRBJ2-4; d_call: TRBD1; v_call: TRBV5-1; cdr3_aa: CASSTGQLGAKNIQYF; cdr3_nt: TGCGCCAGCAGCACGGGACAGCTGGGAGCCAAAAACATTCAGTACTTC
clone_size: -; j_call: TRBJ2-7; d_call: TRBD1; v_call: TRBV27; cdr3_aa: CASSAGTGGYNEQYF; cdr3_nt: TGTGCCAGCAGTGCCGGGACAGGGGGTTACAACGAGCAGTACTTC
clone_size: -; j_call: TRBJ1-2; d_call: TRBD1; v_call: TRBV10-3; cdr3_aa: CASQGSGQHPDGYTF; cdr3_nt: TGTGCCTCCCAGGGCTCGGGACAGCACCCCGATGGCTACACCTTC
clone_size: -; j_call: TRBJ2-7; d_call: -; v_call: TRBV25-1; cdr3_aa: CASSGPGYSYEQYF; cdr3_nt: TGTGCCAGCAGTGGGCCCGGGTACTCCTACGAGCAGTACTTC
clone_size: -; j_call: TRBJ2-2; d_call: -; v_call: TRBV7-8; cdr3_aa: CASSLEIAVNTGELFF; cdr3_nt: TGTGCCAGCAGCTTAGAAATTGCAGTGAACACCGGGGAGCTGTTTTTT
clone_size: -; j_call: TRBJ2-5; d_call: TRBD2; v_call: TRBV30; cdr3_aa: CAWSVGTSFETQYF; cdr3_nt: TGTGCCTGGAGTGTGGGGACTAGCTTCGAGACCCAGTACTTC
clone_size: -; j_call: TRBJ2-7; d_call: TRBD1; v_call: TRBV15; cdr3_aa: CATSREQGVWFNEQYF; cdr3_nt: TGTGCCACCAGCAGAGAGCAGGGGGTATGGTTTAACGAGCAGTACTTC
clone_size: -; j_call: TRBJ1-5; d_call: TRBD1; v_call: TRBV29-1; cdr3_aa: CSARTGDNQPQHF; cdr3_nt: TGCAGCGCCAGGACAGGGGACAATCAGCCCCAGCATTTT
clone_size: -; j_call: TRBJ1-4; d_call: -; v_call: TRBV2; cdr3_aa: CASKGLNEKLFF; cdr3_nt: TGTGCCAGTAAAGGACTTAATGAAAAACTGTTTTTT
clone_size: -; j_call: TRBJ2-4; d_call: TRBD2; v_call: TRBV30; cdr3_aa: CAWSVSGRVLAKNIQYF; cdr3_nt: TGTGCCTGGAGTGTATCCGGGAGGGTTCTAGCCAAAAACATTCAGTACTTC
clone_size: -; j_call: TRBJ2-3; d_call: TRBD2; v_call: TRBV10-1; cdr3_aa: CASSPSGRADTQYF; cdr3_nt: TGCGCCAGCAGTCCTAGCGGGAGGGCAGATACGCAGTATTTT